The rows below give T cell receptor beta chains drawn from one sample of a study of cytomegalovirus exposure and HLA in healthy donors. Profiling relied on immunoSEQ multiplex PCR, and the TCRdb table lists in-frame clones only, not all of them. The table lists over 150,000 clones, roughly 96% of them singletons. Sequenced material: PBMCs. These receptor sequences come from a woman aged 18-29 years in good health and CMV-seronegative. Both conserved end residues are part of each CDR3. A D gene is named only where the DNA matches it firmly. Rows give clone size only sometimes, using once, few, many, or a class for an expanded clone.

TRBD1	TRBV14	TRBJ1-4	-	CASSPGQGANEKLFF	TGTGCCAGCAGCCCCGGACAGGGGGCTAATGAAAAACTGTTTTTT
TRBD2	TRBV11-2	TRBJ2-5	-	CASSTGLAGVQETQYF	TGTGCCAGCAGCACGGGACTAGCGGGGGTCCAAGAGACCCAGTACTTC
TRBD1	TRBV10-1	TRBJ2-2	-	CASSKLDRGTGELFF	TGCGCCAGCAGTAAACTGGACAGGGGGACCGGGGAGCTGTTTTTT
TRBD1	TRBV18	TRBJ1-6	-	CASSPGTGLGSPLHF	TGTGCCAGCTCACCCGGGACAGGGCTGGGTTCACCCCTCCACTTT
-	TRBV7-6	TRBJ1-3	-	CASSRGHGAGNTIYF	TGTGCCAGCAGCCGGGGACACGGGGCTGGAAACACCATATATTTT
TRBD1	TRBV7-9	TRBJ1-1	-	CASSLVVPTGVAFF	TGTGCCAGCAGCTTAGTGGTCCCTACAGGGGTAGCTTTCTTT
TRBD1	TRBV5-1	TRBJ1-1	-	CASSSRQGASAEAFF	TGCGCCAGCAGCAGCCGACAGGGGGCGAGCGCTGAAGCTTTCTTT
-	TRBV9	TRBJ2-2	-	CASSARDGELFF	TGTGCCAGCAGCGCTCGAGACGGGGAGCTGTTTTTT
-	TRBV2	TRBJ1-3	-	CASTVQALSGNTIYF	TGTGCCAGCACTGTACAGGCACTCTCTGGAAACACCATATATTTT
-	TRBV5-1	TRBJ2-5	-	CASSGGLRETQYF	TGCGCCAGCAGTGGCGGGTTGCGAGAGACCCAGTACTTC
TRBD1	TRBV2	TRBJ1-4	-	CASSEKGSSGQGSEKLFF	TGTGCCAGCAGTGAGAAGGGCAGCTCGGGACAGGGGAGTGAAAAACTGTTTTTT
TRBD1	TRBV20-1	TRBJ1-1	-	CSVPGGRAFF	TGCAGTGTTCCAGGGGGCCGAGCTTTCTTT
-	TRBV7-2	TRBJ1-3	-	CASSLESASSGNTIYF	TGTGCCAGCAGCTTAGAAAGTGCCAGCTCTGGAAACACCATATATTTT
TRBD2	TRBV7-3	TRBJ2-1	-	CASSSQTSGVFNEQFF	TGTGCCAGCAGCTCACAGACTAGCGGGGTTTTCAATGAGCAGTTCTTC
-	TRBV5-8	TRBJ2-5	-	CASILLGAGETQYF	TGTGCCAGCATCCTCCTGGGGGCCGGCGAGACCCAGTACTTC
TRBD1	TRBV6-1	TRBJ2-3	-	CASSEVQGEADTQYF	TGTGCCAGCAGTGAAGTACAGGGGGAGGCAGATACGCAGTATTTT
-	TRBV5-4	TRBJ2-5	-	CASSPGRETQYF	TGTGCCAGCAGCCCGGGTCGAGAGACCCAGTACTTC
-	TRBV7-8	TRBJ1-4	-	CASSLESGINEKLFF	TGTGCCAGCAGCTTAGAATCCGGTATTAATGAAAAACTGTTTTTT
TRBD1	TRBV5-1	TRBJ1-1	-	CASSLVWDSTSNTEAFF	TGCGCCAGCAGCTTGGTATGGGACAGCACCTCCAACACTGAAGCTTTCTTT
-	TRBV5-1	TRBJ1-1	once	CASSSTGVTEAFF	TGCGCCAGCAGCTCCACAGGAGTTACTGAAGCTTTCTTT
-	TRBV7-2	TRBJ2-3	-	CASSHFTDTQYF	TGTGCCAGCAGTCATTTCACAGATACGCAGTATTTT
TRBD2	TRBV19	TRBJ2-7	-	CASSTGLAPFSYEQYF	TGTGCCAGTAGTACCGGACTAGCGCCCTTCTCCTACGAGCAGTACTTC
-	TRBV5-4	TRBJ2-1	-	CASSSKTGDEQFF	TGTGCCAGCAGCTCGAAGACCGGGGATGAGCAGTTCTTC
-	TRBV11-2	TRBJ2-2	-	CASSLDLVSGELFF	TGTGCCAGCAGCTTAGATTTAGTTTCCGGGGAGCTGTTTTTT
-	TRBV12-2	TRBJ2-4	-	CASRPRCQTLNIQYF	TGTGCAAGTCGCCCCAGGTGTCAAACCCTAAACATTCAGTACTTC
TRBD2	TRBV5-4	TRBJ2-5	once	CASSLTSGSYQETQYF	TGTGCCAGCAGTTTGACTAGCGGTTCGTACCAAGAGACCCAGTACTTC
TRBD2	TRBV4-3	TRBJ2-5	-	CASSQDLAGPQETQYF	TGCGCCAGCAGCCAAGATCTAGCGGGCCCACAAGAGACCCAGTACTTC
-	TRBV7-3	TRBJ1-1	-	CASSLTLVMNTEAFF	TGTGCCAGCAGCTTAACCTTAGTAATGAACACTGAAGCTTTCTTT
-	TRBV7-6	TRBJ1-3	-	CASSLKTGHSGNTIYF	TGTGCCAGCAGCTTGAAGACAGGCCACTCTGGAAACACCATATATTTT
-	TRBV7-9	TRBJ1-5	-	CASSLGGRNFLGNQPQHF	TGTGCCAGCAGCTTAGGAGGGAGGAACTTTCTAGGCAATCAGCCCCAGCATTTT
-	TRBV7-9	TRBJ1-4	-	CASSRDRENEKLFF	TGTGCCAGCAGCCGAGACAGAGAGAATGAAAAACTGTTTTTT
-	TRBV9	TRBJ2-1	-	CASSVVVSNEQFF	TGTGCCAGCAGCGTAGTCGTTTCCAATGAGCAGTTCTTC
-	TRBV7-3	TRBJ1-1	-	CASSPGLRRTEAFF	TGTGCCAGCAGCCCAGGTTTAAGGAGGACTGAAGCTTTCTTT
-	TRBV5-4	TRBJ2-7	-	CASSLAQTYEQYF	TGTGCCAGCAGCTTGGCGCAGACCTACGAGCAGTACTTC
TRBD2	TRBV9	TRBJ2-7	-	CASSVESGGAGDEQYF	TGTGCCAGCAGCGTAGAGAGCGGGGGGGCCGGCGACGAGCAGTACTTC
TRBD2	TRBV11-3	TRBJ2-3	-	CASSLETSGGANTQYF	TGTGCCAGCAGCCTAGAGACTAGCGGGGGTGCGAATACGCAGTATTTT
TRBD2	TRBV30	TRBJ2-5	-	CASLGGWETQYF	TGTGCCAGCCTGGGGGGGTGGGAGACCCAGTACTTC
TRBD1	TRBV13	TRBJ1-2	-	CASSLTPLGAGGDGYTF	TGTGCCAGCAGCTTAACCCCCCTAGGGGCAGGGGGCGATGGCTACACCTTC
-	TRBV6-6	TRBJ2-3	-	CASIVTDTQYF	TGTGCCAGCATAGTCACAGATACGCAGTATTTT
TRBD1	TRBV9	TRBJ2-3	-	CASSVEGRQGSDTQYF	TGTGCCAGCAGCGTAGAGGGCCGACAGGGGTCGGATACGCAGTATTTT
-	TRBV30	TRBJ2-5	-	CAWSPDSVWETQYF	TGTGCCTGGAGCCCCGACAGCGTATGGGAGACCCAGTACTTC
-	TRBV25-1	TRBJ2-1	-	CASSDMDSSYNEQFF	TGTGCCAGCAGTGATATGGACAGCTCCTACAATGAGCAGTTCTTC
-	TRBV7-9	TRBJ2-3	few	CASSLPRDTQYF	TGTGCCAGCAGCTTACCCCGGGATACGCAGTATTTT
TRBD1	TRBV4-3	TRBJ1-1	-	CASSQLQGAEAFF	TGCGCCAGCAGCCAACTACAGGGGGCTGAAGCTTTCTTT
TRBD1	TRBV11-1	TRBJ2-2	-	CASSLRTGGPGELFF	TGTGCCAGCAGCTTAAGGACAGGGGGTCCCGGGGAGCTGTTTTTT
TRBD2	TRBV18	TRBJ2-5	-	CASSPPGLAGLMAKRETQYF	TGTGCCAGCTCACCACCCGGACTAGCGGGGCTGATGGCAAAGAGGGAGACCCAGTACTTC
-	TRBV18	TRBJ2-7	few	CASSPSPGSSYEQYF	TGTGCCAGCTCACCCAGCCCAGGTTCGTCCTACGAGCAGTACTTC
-	TRBV29-1	TRBJ1-1	-	CSFIVYSPTEAFF	TGCAGTTTTATAGTATACAGTCCCACTGAAGCTTTCTTT
-	TRBV19	TRBJ1-1	-	CASTKDRRDTEAFF	TGTGCCAGTACCAAAGACAGGCGGGACACTGAAGCTTTCTTT
TRBD1	TRBV19	TRBJ1-4	-	CASSMGQGWATNEKLFF	TGTGCCAGTAGTATGGGACAGGGCTGGGCAACTAATGAAAAACTGTTTTTT
-	TRBV2	TRBJ1-5	once	CASSDSYSNQPQHF	TGTGCCAGCAGTGATAGTTATAGCAATCAGCCCCAGCATTTT
TRBD1	TRBV30	TRBJ1-4	-	CACETGQAIEKLFF	TGTGCCTGCGAGACGGGACAGGCTATTGAAAAACTGTTTTTT
TRBD2	TRBV13	TRBJ2-1	once	CASSFLTSPLPNNEQFF	TGTGCCAGCAGCTTCCTGACTAGCCCTCTCCCAAACAATGAGCAGTTCTTC
-	TRBV6-5	TRBJ1-1	-	CASSYSPRRMNTEAFF	TGTGCCAGCAGTTACTCCCCTCGCAGGATGAACACTGAAGCTTTCTTT
TRBD2	TRBV29-1	TRBJ2-7	-	CSASGTNAYEQYF	TGCAGCGCTTCCGGGACTAACGCCTACGAGCAGTACTTC
TRBD1	TRBV13	TRBJ1-1	-	CASSLTGVGTEAFF	TGTGCCAGCAGCCTGACAGGGGTGGGGACTGAAGCTTTCTTT
-	TRBV6-1	TRBJ2-7	-	CASSLGQSYEQYF	TGTGCCAGCAGTCTCGGACAGTCCTACGAGCAGTACTTC